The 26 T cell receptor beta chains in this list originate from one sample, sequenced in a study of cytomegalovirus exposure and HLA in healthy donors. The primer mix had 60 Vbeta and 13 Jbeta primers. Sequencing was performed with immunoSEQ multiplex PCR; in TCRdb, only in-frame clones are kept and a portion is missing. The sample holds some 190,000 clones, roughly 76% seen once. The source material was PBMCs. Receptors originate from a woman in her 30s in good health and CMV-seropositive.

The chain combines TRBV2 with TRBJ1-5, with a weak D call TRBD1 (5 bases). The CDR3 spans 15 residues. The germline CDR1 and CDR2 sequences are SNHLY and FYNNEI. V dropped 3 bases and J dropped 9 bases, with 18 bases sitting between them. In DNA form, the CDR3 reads TGTGCCAGCAGTGATGAAGGGGTAGGCATCGCGCCCCAGCATTTT. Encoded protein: CASSDEGVGIAPQHF.

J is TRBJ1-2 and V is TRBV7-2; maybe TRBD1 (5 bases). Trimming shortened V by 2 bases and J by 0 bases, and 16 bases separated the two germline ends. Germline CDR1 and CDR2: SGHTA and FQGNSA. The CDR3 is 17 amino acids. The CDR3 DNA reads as TGTGCCAGCAGCTTACTTGCCAGGGCCCAGCCTAACTATGGCTACACCTTC. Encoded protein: CASSLLARAQPNYGYTF.

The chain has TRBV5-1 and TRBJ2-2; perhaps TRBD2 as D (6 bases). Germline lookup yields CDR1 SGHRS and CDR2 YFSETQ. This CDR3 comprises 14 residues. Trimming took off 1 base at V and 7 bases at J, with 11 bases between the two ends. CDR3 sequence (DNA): TGCGCCAGCAGCTTGTTGGGAGGTGGCGGGGAGCTGTTTTTT. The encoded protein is CASSLLGGGGELFF.

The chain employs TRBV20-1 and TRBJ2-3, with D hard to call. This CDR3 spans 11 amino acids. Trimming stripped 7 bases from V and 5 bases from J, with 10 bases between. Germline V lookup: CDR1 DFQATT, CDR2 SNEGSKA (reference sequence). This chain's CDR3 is CSGPSGDTQYF. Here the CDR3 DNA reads TGCAGTGGTCCGTCGGGAGATACGCAGTATTTT.

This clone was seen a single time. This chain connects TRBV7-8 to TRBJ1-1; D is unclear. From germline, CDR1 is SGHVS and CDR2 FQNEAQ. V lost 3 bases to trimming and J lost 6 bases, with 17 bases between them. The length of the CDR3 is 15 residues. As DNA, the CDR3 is TGTGCCAGCAGCTTCCGCAGTGCAGGCGGGTCTGAAGCTTTCTTT. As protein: CASSFRSAGGSEAFF.

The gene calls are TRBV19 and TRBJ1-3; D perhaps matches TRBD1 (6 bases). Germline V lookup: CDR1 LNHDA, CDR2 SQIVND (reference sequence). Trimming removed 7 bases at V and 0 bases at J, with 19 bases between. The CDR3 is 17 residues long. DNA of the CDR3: TGTGCCAGTACCAGAGATCGGACAGCCCGCTCTGGAAACACCATATATTTT. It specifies CASTRDRTARSGNTIYF.

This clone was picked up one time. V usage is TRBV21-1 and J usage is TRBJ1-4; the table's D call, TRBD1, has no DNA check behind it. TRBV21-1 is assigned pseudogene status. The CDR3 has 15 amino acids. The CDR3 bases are TGTGCCAGCATCTACAGGGGGAGGTGTAATGAAAAACTGTTTTTT. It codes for CASIYRGRCNEKLFF.

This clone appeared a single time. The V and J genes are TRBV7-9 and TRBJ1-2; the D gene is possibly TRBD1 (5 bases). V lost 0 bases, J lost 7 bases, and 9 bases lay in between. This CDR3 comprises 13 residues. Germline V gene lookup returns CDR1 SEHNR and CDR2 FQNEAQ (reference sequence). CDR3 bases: TGTGCCAGCAGCTTAGCCGGGGGAACTGGCTACACCTTC. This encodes CASSLAGGTGYTF.

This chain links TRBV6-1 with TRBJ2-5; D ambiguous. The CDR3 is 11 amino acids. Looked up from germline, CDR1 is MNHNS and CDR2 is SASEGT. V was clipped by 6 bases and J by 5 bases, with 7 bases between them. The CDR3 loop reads CASSASETQYF. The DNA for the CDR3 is TGTGCCAGCAGCGCGTCGGAGACCCAGTACTTC.

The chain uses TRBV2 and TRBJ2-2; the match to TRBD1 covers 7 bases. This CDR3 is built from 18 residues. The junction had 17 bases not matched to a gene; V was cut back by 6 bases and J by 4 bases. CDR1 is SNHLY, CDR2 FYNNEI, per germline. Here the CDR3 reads CASRAPLPRQGRTGELFF. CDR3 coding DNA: TGTGCCAGCAGGGCCCCCCTTCCAAGACAGGGACGCACCGGGGAGCTGTTTTTT.

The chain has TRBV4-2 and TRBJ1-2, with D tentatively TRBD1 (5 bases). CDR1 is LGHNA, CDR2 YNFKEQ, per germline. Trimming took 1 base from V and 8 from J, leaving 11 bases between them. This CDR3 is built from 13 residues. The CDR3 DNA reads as TGTGCCAGCAGCCAAGGGGGGGAGAGGGGCTACACCTTC. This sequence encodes CASSQGGERGYTF.

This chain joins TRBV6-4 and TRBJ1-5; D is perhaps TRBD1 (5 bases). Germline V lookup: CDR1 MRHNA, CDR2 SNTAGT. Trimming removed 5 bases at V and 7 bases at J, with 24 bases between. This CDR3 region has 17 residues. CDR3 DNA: TGTGCCAGCAGTCTTAAAGGCAGGACATCTGTATTCCAGCCCCAGCATTTT. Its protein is CASSLKGRTSVFQPQHF.

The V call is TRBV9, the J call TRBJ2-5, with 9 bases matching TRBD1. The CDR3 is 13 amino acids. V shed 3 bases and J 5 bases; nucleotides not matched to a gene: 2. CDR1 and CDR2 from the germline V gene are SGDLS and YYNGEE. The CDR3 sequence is CASSEQGAETQYF. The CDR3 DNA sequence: TGTGCCAGCAGCGAACAGGGGGCCGAGACCCAGTACTTC.

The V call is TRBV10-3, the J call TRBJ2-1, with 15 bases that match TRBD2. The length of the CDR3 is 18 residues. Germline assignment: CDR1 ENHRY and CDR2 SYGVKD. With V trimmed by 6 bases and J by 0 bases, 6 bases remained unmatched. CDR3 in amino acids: CAIRGTSGRMGSYNEQFF. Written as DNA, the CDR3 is TGTGCCATCAGGGGGACTAGCGGGAGGATGGGCTCCTACAATGAGCAGTTCTTC.

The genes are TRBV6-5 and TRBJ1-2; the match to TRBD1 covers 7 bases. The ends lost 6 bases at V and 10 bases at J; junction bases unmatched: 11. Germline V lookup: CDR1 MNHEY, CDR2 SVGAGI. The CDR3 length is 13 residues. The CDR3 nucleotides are TGTGCCAGCAGACCGGGACAGCTTACTGCCTACACCTTC. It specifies CASRPGQLTAYTF.

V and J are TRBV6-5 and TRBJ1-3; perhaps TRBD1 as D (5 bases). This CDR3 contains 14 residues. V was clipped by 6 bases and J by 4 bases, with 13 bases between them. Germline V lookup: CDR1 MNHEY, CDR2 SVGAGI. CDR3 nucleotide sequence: TGTGCCAGCAGCCTCCGGGGGGTGGGAAACACCATATATTTT. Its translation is CASSLRGVGNTIYF.

CDR3 sequence: CASSGLPGGPTGELFF. The CDR3 DNA reads as TGTGCCAGCAGCGGGTTGCCGGGGGGGCCAACCGGGGAGCTGTTTTTT. The rearrangement uses TRBV27 and TRBJ2-2; TRBD2 agrees at 8 bases. The CDR3 runs 16 residues. Germline V gives CDR1 MNHEY, CDR2 SMNVEV (reference sequence). The ends lost 6 bases at V and 5 bases at J; junction bases unmatched: 11.

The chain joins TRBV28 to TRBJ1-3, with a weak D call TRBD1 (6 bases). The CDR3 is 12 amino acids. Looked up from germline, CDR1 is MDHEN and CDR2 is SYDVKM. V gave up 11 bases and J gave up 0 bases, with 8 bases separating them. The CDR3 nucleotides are TGTGCCGGACAGAGCTCTGGAAACACCATATATTTT. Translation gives CAGQSSGNTIYF.

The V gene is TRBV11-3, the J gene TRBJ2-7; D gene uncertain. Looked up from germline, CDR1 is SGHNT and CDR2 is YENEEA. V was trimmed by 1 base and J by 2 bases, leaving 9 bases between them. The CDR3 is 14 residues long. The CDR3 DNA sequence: TGTGCCAGCAGCTTAGCCGGGTCTACCTACGAGCAGTACTTC. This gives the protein CASSLAGSTYEQYF.

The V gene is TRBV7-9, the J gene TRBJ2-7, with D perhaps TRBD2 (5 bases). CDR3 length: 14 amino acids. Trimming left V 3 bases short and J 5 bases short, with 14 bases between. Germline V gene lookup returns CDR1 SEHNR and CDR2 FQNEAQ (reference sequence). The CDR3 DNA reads TGTGCCAGCAGCTTTAAGTGGCCCGGGGACGAGCAGTACTTC. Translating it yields CASSFKWPGDEQYF.

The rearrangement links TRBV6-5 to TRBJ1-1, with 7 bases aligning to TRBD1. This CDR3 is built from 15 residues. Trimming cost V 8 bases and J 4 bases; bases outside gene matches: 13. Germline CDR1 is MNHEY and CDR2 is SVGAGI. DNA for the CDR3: TGTGCCAGCCGATACGCCCCAGGGGACAGCACTGAAGCTTTCTTT. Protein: CASRYAPGDSTEAFF.

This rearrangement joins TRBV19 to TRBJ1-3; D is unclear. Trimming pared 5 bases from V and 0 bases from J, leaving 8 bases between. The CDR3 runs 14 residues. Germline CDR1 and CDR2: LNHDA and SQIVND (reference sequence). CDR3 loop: CASSRLSSGNTIYF. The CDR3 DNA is TGTGCCAGTAGTCGACTTAGCTCTGGAAACACCATATATTTT.

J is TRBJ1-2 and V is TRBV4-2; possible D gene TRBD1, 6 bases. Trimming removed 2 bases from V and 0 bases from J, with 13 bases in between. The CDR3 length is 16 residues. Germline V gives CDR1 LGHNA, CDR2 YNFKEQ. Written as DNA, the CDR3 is TGTGCCAGCAGCCAACCCGGGACACGCACTAACTATGGCTACACCTTC. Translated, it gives CASSQPGTRTNYGYTF.

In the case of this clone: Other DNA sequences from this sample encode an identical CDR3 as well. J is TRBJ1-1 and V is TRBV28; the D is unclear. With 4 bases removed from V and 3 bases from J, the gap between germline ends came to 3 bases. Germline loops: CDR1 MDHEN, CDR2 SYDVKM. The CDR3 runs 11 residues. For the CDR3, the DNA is TGTGCCAGCAGTTCGTACACTGAAGCTTTCTTT. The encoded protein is CASSSYTEAFF.

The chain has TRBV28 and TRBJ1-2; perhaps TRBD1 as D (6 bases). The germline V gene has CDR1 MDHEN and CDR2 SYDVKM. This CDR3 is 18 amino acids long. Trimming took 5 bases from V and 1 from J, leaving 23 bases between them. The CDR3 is CASSLNRDTATFNYGYTF. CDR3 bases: TGTGCCAGCAGTCTAAACCGGGACACAGCAACCTTTAACTATGGCTACACCTTC.

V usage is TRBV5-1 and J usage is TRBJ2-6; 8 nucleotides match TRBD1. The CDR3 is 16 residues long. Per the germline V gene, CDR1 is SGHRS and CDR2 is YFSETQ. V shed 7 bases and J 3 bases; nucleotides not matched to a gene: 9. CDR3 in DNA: TGCGCCAGCGCCACAGGGGGATACAGTGGGGCCAACGTCCTGACTTTC. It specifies CASATGGYSGANVLTF.